Given below is one TCR beta chain in context. This clone was seen more than once but under ten times. There is no known antigen for this receptor. No quality values exist for individual bases; no much larger clone is one base distant. The data belong to a study of cytomegalovirus exposure and HLA in healthy donors listed by TCRdb under 2017. Study-level background: In an earlier analysis of under 600 of the donors, less than 350 Gb of sequence data and some 100 million unique TCR beta sequences from roughly 200 million T cells were reported. A later genetic analysis used genome-wide SNP genotypes for 398 of the 666 donors, treating that subset as a discovery cohort. Rather than using new phenotypic data, the later analysis identified candidate immune exposures from TCR beta sequences and from how often those sequences occurred across donors. The number of typed donors differed by locus: 629-630 for A, B, C, DRB1 and DQB1; 500 to 550 for DQA1; some 610 for DPA1; and roughly 470 for DPB1. Every repertoire in the discovery cohort had been generated on one and the same sequencing platform. Roughly 300 gigabases of sequencing data and around 80 million unique TCR sequences made up an early release that covered fewer than 650 HLA-typed donors. Among around 400 genotyped donors of the cohort, an average of approximately 230,000 unique TCR beta nucleotide sequences were sequenced per donor, 15% to 20% of them non-productive. HLA typing included class I and class II loci at four-digit resolution. Roughly five DR-DQ haplotypes were handled as single units for association and clustering because linkage in the cohort was strong. The aim of the study was to test whether cataloging public T cell receptors could identify signatures of past pathogen exposure. Of the roughly 400 genotyped donors, roughly 76% were placed in the genetic ancestry cluster associated with self-reported Caucasian donors. To predict cytomegalovirus infection status, the study brought together high-throughput TCR immunosequencing, statistical association of individual TCRs with disease status, and machine learning. Donor age, sex, ethnicity and CMV serostatus were collected together with the repertoire data. The study profiled the T cell repertoires of more than 500 subjects by immunosequencing and related them to cytomegalovirus serostatus. In a later analysis, previously published TCR beta repertoires from about 670 donors were re-analyzed and high-resolution HLA genotyping was added so that TCR occurrence patterns could be studied. An earlier analysis of 587 of the donors applied high-throughput TCR beta sequencing to assess whether each TCR beta V gene segment acted as functional or pseudogenic. A separate validation cohort of more than 100 different subjects was used in addition to the roughly 640-subject first cohort.

The CDR3, from cysteine to phenylalanine, totals 14 residues. Here the CDR3 DNA is all that survives: 42 bases in frame from base 1. Relative to germline, V is missing 3 bases and J is missing 8 bases, with 7 bases of the junction outside any gene match. Via the germline V gene, CDR1 is SNHLY and CDR2 FYNNEI. The cohort was made up of roughly 670 healthy bone marrow donors. At the time of sampling, all cohort members were nominally healthy, though unrecorded immune exposures were likely present. The donor was CMV seronegative and belonged to the group of approximately 320 seronegative cohort members. Every donor gave a peripheral blood sample, and the peripheral blood mononuclear cells from that sample were used for TCR beta sequencing. The Qiagen DNeasy Blood Extraction Kit was used to extract genomic DNA from the blood cell samples. The method was the immunoSEQ multiplex PCR assay. For the multiplex PCR, a mixture combining 60 forward primers for TCR Vbeta segments and 13 reverse primers for TCR Jbeta segments was used. The CDR3 region of rearranged TCR beta genes was amplified from genomic DNA with a multiplex PCR assay. Amplified TCR beta libraries were sequenced as 87-base-pair reads on the Illumina HiSeq System. For the original study's pipeline: A later analysis tallied about 77 million unique TCR beta chains across the 666 repertoires, and around 12 million of those chains were shared by two or more donors. To remove PCR and sequencing errors, raw reads were error-corrected and collapsed into unique sequences using a nearest-neighbor algorithm that merged closely related sequences. CDR3 sequences were aligned to IMGT reference sequences to assign V, D and J gene segments. Each retained sequence needed at least a six-nucleotide match to both a V gene segment and a J gene segment. Rearrangements were classified as productive when the CDR3 lacked stop codons and remained in frame with V and J, and all other rearrangements were classified as non-productive. CDR3 was defined by IMGT convention, running from the second conserved V-encoded cysteine to the conserved J-encoded phenylalanine. The earlier analysis of about 620 of the donors excluded sequences that lacked an unambiguous match to a single V gene segment. In an earlier analysis of 450 to 700 of the donors, V segments were called functional above 56.7% productive rearrangements and were called segregating when the between-donor standard deviation exceeded 5%. To diagnose cytomegalovirus status from the catalog of TCR beta chain sequences, a statistical classification framework was built. In a later analysis, V and J genes were assigned by comparing TCR nucleotide sequences against IMGT/GENE-DB human TR gene sequences. The TCRdist pipeline was used in a later analysis to assign CDR3 sequences and most-parsimonious VDJ recombination scenarios. A later analysis defined each TCR beta chain by its CDR3 amino acid sequence plus V-gene family, and excluded reads lacking a unique V-gene family. A later analysis removed 592 highly shared, low-generation-probability nucleotide sequences to deal with suspected cross-contamination and a sequencing artifact. In a later analysis, a clonal expansion index for each public chain was calculated from normalized within-repertoire ranks of inferred template counts. Generation probabilities in a later analysis came from a VDJ recombination model fitted to out-of-frame rearrangements, and those results were checked against IGoR. Hypergeometric tests were used in a later analysis to score TCR-TCR, TCR-HLA and TCR-CMV co-occurrence, with a repertoire-size bias correction applied to the TCR pairs. A later analysis estimated false discovery rates by permuting HLA or CMV assignments 20 times. In a later analysis, co-occurring TCRs were grouped with DBSCAN, and TCRdist sequence similarity was added when clustering was performed within HLA-allele-positive subsets. Repertoires with fewer than 30,000 or more than 120,000 public chains, plus five repertoires with anomalous nucleotide sharing, were excluded from co-occurrence clustering. What TCRdb holds here is the immuneACCESS table cut down to in-frame rearrangements. Part of the clones is not present; checked against another copy, under half of the missing clones reflect an unresolved V gene, and the others are unexplained. V, J and clone size are taken as reported in that table, and D and trimming were inferred from the DNA itself. Within this sample are about 130,000 clones, with 55% to 75% of them counted one time only. Of the sample, approximately 3.5% is held by the ten largest clones.

On the study overall, not on this receptor specifically: Most CMV-associated TCR beta chains appeared to be HLA-restricted in a later analysis, and the HLA associations seemed to be driven largely by CMV exposure. The authors suggested that the approach could potentially be generalized to other disease states and immunological phenotypes. In an earlier analysis of approximately 590 of the donors, most TCR beta V segments appeared in productive rearrangements about 87% or about 30% of the time, broadly matching IMGT annotations. Cytomegalovirus status was reported to be diagnosed by the classifier with high specificity and sensitivity in both the original and validation cohorts. Compared with the 666-donor mean, donors in an Asian-associated ancestry cluster had fewer N-insertions in productive TCRs, according to a later genetic analysis. CMV serostatus was the only immune exposure information available for the cohort. The 87-base-pair reads could not distinguish some IMGT-functional V segments, including TRBV6-2 and TRBV6-3, so those segments were excluded. Across donors, most TCR sequences were observed very rarely, whereas some public TCRs were present in many individuals. A later analysis found that TCR association rates varied across HLA loci, with DRB1 alleles showing the most associated TCRs and HLA-C alleles the fewest. A cluster of highly shared sequence variants was judged likely to be a technical artifact of the sequencing pipeline. The earlier analysis of 450 to 700 of the donors excluded roughly 16 rarely observed V segments, including chromosome 9 orphons, because counts were too low. Because HLA typing was missing for some donors at each locus, association tests included only the typed subset. The study listed over 150 TCR beta chains as associated with cytomegalovirus. When HLA alleles, especially DR and DQ, strongly co-occurred, attributing TCR associations to individual alleles was difficult. At a false discovery rate of 0.05, a later analysis linked 16,951 TCR beta sequences to specific HLA alleles. An association between a missense DCLRE1C variant and V-gene and J-gene trimming of TCR beta chains was found in a later genetic analysis and replicated in an independent cohort. In a later analysis, several top co-occurrence clusters were reported to appear linked to parvovirus B19, influenza, CMV and Epstein-Barr virus. In a later analysis, HLA-associated TCR beta chains showed more clonal expansion and lower generation probabilities than non-associated chains that were equally common. In vitro tests confirmed that a few of the cytomegalovirus-associated TCR beta chains recognize cytomegalovirus antigens. In this cohort, only TCR beta chains were sequenced, and detectable features were limited by the absence of alpha or paired-chain data. A further reported finding was that TCR beta sequences accurately predicted the HLA-A and HLA-B alleles for most subjects in the first cohort. Correlated functional status among segregating V segments might be attributable to linkage disequilibrium, but an unknown experimental factor could not be ruled out. Sequencing depth was assumed to be roughly uniform across donors in the presence/absence analyses, though that assumption may not hold.

Sequenced material: PBMCs. The sequence was collected from a man younger than 40 in good health and CMV-seronegative. The sequence links TRBV2 to TRBJ1-2; 9 of the junction bases match TRBD1. The DNA sequence is as follows: TGTGCCAGCAGTGAGGACAGGGGTGGACGAGGCTACACCTTC. Translated, it reads CASSEDRGGRGYTF.